The 2 T cell receptor beta chains reported below all come from one sample, sequenced in a study of shared clonotypes between healthy human individuals. TCRdb's table, derived via immunoSEQ multiplex PCR, lists solely in-frame clones and lacks some. Among approximately 720,000 clones listed, about two thirds were seen once. Sequencing input: memory CD4+ T cells sorted from blood. This sample's subset: CD45RA-negative fraction. These receptors were taken from a woman aged 30 to 39 in good health.

V is TRBV28 and J is TRBJ2-3; 8 nucleotides align to TRBD2. Trimming took 6 bases from V and 5 from J; bases not matched to a gene: 10. The germline V gene has CDR1 MDHEN and CDR2 SYDVKM. The CDR3 is 15 amino acids. CDR3 in amino acids: CASSRRAGALDTQYF. CDR3 coding DNA: TGTGCCAGCAGCCGGCGAGCGGGAGCTCTAGATACGCAGTATTTT.

The rearrangement uses TRBV28 and TRBJ1-2; perhaps TRBD1 as D (5 bases). The V gene's germline CDR1 is MDHEN and CDR2 SYDVKM. This CDR3 comprises 14 residues. Trimming shortened V by 3 bases and J by 8 bases, and 16 bases separated the two germline ends. The chain's CDR3 is CASSLGDSVEGYTF. DNA for the CDR3: TGTGCCAGCAGTTTGGGGGACTCCGTGGAGGGCTACACCTTC.